Sequencing of this T cell receptor (beta chain) was carried out in a study of blood T cell repertoires in COVID-19. CDR1 and CDR2 (germline): ENHRY, SYGVKD. V lost 4 bases, J lost 2 bases, and 21 bases lay in between. There are 17 residues in the CDR3. In the authors' workflow: Reference gene primers were amplified, and this amplification served to estimate nucleated cell counts. The table came from immunoSEQ multiplex PCR; TCRdb's copy has only in-frame clones and leaves some out. V, J and clone size derive from that table, while D and trimming were established from the DNA sequence. The sample shows a few hundred thousand clones, around 88% of them seen only once.

This rearrangement joins TRBV10-3 to TRBJ2-7; possibly TRBD1 for D (6 bases). The source material was peripheral blood. This sequence was found in a woman younger than 45 who had recovered from COVID-19. CDR3 DNA: TGTGCCATCAGTGCCCCCTCCGGGACACTCAACGCCTACGAGCAGTACTTC. Its protein product is CAISAPSGTLNAYEQYF.